This TCR beta chain was found in a study of T cell responses to AZD1222 COVID-19 vaccine. General study points: Spike regions recognized by vaccine-associated CD4 TCRs spanned the protein, led by 160-218 and 743-854. There were repertoire samples only from the period after the peak T cell response.

The CDR3 length is 17 residues. The germline V gene encodes CDR1 MGHRA and CDR2 YSYEKL. The germline V and J ends were trimmed by 6 bases and 5 bases, with 20 bases remaining between them. Worth noting for this clone: The antigen is unknown.

The repertoire was sequenced with immunoSEQ multiplex PCR; TCRdb's copy has only in-frame clones and lacks some. The table shows 150,000 to 200,000 clones, with just under 95% occurring only once. The chain combines TRBV4-1 with TRBJ1-6; tentative D call: TRBD1 (6 bases). The source of this sequence is an adult in good health. The sample here was peripheral blood, taken on day 0 of AZD1222 vaccination. The CDR3 DNA sequence: TGCGCCAGCAGTCGGACCCCAGGGGCCCGCAATAATTCACCCCTCCACTTT. It specifies CASSRTPGARNNSPLHF.